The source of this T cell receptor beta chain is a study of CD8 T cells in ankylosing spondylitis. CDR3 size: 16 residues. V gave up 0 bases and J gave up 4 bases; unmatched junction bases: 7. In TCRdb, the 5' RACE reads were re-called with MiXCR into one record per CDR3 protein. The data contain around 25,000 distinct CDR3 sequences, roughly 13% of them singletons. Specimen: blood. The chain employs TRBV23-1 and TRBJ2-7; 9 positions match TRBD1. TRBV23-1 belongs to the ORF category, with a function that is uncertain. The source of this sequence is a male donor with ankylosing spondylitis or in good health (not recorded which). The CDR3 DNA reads TGCGCCAGCAGTCAATCCTCCGGGACAGGGCTTTACGAGCAGTACGTC. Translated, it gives CASSQSSGTGLYEQYV.